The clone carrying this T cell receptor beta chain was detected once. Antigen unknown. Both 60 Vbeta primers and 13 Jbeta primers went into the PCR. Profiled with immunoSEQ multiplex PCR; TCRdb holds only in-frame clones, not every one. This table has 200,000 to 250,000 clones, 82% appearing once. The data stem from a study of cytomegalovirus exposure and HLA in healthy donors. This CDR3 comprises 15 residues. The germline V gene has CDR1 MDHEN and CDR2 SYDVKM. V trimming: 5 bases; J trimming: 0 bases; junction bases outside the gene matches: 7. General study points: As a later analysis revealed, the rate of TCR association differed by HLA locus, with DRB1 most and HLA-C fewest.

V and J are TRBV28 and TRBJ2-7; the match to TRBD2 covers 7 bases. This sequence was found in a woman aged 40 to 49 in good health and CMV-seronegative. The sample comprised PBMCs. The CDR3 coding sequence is TGTGCCAGCAGTGTCCGCATAGCGGGCTCCTACGAGCAGTACTTC. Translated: CASSVRIAGSYEQYF.